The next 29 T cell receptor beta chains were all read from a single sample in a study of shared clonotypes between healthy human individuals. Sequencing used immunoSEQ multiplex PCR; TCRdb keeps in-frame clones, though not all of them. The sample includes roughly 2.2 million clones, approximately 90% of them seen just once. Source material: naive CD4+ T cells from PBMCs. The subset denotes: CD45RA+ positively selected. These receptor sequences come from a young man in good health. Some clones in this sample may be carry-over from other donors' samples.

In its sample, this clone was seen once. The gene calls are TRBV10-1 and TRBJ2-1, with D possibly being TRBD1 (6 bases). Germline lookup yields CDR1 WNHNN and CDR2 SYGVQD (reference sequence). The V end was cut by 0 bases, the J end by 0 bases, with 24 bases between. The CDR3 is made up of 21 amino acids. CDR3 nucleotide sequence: TGCGCCAGCAGTGAGTCCCAGGCCGGGACAATCGCTTGGAGCTCCTACAATGAGCAGTTCTTC. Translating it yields CASSESQAGTIAWSSYNEQFF.

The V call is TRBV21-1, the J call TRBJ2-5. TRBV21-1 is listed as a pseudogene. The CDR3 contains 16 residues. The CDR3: CASSKGGPAAEETQYF. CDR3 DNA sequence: TGTGCCAGCAGCAAAGGGGGTCCGGCCGCAGAAGAGACCCAGTACTTC.

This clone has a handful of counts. This CDR3 is CASSEEWTSGYTF. DNA of the CDR3: TGTGCCAGCAGTGAAGAGTGGACAAGTGGCTACACCTTC. V usage is TRBV2 and J usage is TRBJ1-2, with a tentative D call TRBD1 (5 bases). Trimming cost V 1 base and J 7 bases, with 10 bases left between them. The germline CDR1 and CDR2 sequences are SNHLY and FYNNEI. This CDR3 is 13 amino acids long.

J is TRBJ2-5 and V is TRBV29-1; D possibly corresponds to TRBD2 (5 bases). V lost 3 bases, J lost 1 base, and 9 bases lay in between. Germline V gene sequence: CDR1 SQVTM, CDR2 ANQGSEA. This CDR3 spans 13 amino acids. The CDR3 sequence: CSVDGNVQETQYF. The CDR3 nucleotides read TGCAGCGTTGACGGGAACGTCCAAGAGACCCAGTACTTC.

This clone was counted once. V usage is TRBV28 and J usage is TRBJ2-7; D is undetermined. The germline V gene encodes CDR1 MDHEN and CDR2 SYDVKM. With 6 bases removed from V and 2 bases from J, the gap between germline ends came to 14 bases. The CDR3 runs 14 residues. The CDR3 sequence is CASSLPPGTYEQYF. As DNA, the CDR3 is TGTGCCAGCAGCCTACCCCCTGGGACCTACGAGCAGTACTTC.

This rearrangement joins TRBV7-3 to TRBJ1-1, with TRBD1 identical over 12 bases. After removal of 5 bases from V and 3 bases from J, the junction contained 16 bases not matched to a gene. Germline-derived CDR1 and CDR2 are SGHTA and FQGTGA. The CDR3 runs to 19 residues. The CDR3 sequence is CASSVVPGQGARGDTEAFF. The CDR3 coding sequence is TGTGCCAGCAGCGTCGTTCCGGGACAGGGGGCGCGTGGGGACACTGAAGCTTTCTTT.

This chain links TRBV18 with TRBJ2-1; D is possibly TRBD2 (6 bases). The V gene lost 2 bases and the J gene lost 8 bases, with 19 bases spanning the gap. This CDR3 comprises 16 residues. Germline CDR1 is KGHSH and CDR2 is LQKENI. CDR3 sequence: CASSPRGLQGGDEQFF. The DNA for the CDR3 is TGTGCCAGCTCACCAAGGGGACTTCAGGGAGGTGATGAGCAGTTCTTC.

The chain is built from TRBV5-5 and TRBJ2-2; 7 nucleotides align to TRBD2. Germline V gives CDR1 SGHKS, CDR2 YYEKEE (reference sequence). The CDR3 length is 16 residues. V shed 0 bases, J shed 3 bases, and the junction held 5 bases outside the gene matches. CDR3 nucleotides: TGTGCCAGCAGCTTGGTTGGGACTATGGACACCGGGGAGCTGTTTTTT. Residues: CASSLVGTMDTGELFF.

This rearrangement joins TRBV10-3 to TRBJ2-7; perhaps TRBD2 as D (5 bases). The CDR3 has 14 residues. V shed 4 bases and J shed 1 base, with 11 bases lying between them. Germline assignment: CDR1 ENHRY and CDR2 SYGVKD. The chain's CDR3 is CAISGVGASYEQYF. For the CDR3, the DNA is TGTGCCATCAGTGGGGTGGGAGCTTCCTACGAGCAGTACTTC.

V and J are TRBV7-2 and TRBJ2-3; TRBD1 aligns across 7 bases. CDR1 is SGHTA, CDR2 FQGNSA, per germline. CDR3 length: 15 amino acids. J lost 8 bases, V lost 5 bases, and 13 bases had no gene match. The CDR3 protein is CASSPMTGRGSTQYF. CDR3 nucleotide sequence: TGTGCCAGCAGCCCTATGACAGGGAGAGGATCTACGCAGTATTTT.

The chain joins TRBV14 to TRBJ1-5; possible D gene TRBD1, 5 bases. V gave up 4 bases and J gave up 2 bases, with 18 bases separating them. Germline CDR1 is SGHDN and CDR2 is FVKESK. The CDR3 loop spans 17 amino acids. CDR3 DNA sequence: TGTGCCAGCAGCCCCTATGGGGGAGGGGAACGCAATCAGCCCCAGCATTTT. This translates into CASSPYGGGERNQPQHF.

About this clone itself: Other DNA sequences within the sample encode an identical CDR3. The CDR3 here is CAWSVLGETQYF. CDR3 nucleotide sequence: TGTGCCTGGAGTGTACTAGGAGAGACCCAGTACTTC. The gene calls are TRBV30 and TRBJ2-5; a possible D gene is TRBD2 (5 bases). With 0 bases removed from V and 4 bases from J, the gap between germline ends came to 6 bases. This CDR3 is 12 amino acids long. CDR1 and CDR2 from the germline V gene are GTSNPN and SVGIG (reference sequence). Combining the CDR3 with reference TRBV30 and TRBJ2-5 gives the whole variable domain SQTIHQWPATLVQPVGSPLSLECTVEGTSNPNLYWYRQAAGRGLQLLFYSVGIGQISSEVPQNLSASRPQDRQFILSSKKLLLSDSGFYLCAWSVLGETQYFGPGTRLLVL.

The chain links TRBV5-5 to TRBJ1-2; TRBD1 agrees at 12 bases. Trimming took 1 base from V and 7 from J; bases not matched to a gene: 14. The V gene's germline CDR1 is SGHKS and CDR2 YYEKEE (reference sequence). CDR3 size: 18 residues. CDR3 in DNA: TGTGCCAGCAGCTTGTGGTTTCGCTCGGGACAGGGGGCTTCTGGCTACACCTTC. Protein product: CASSLWFRSGQGASGYTF.

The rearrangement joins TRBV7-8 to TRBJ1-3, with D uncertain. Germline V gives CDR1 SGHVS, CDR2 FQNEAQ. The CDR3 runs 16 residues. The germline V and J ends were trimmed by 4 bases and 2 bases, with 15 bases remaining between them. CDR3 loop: CASSSIGSRAGNTIYF. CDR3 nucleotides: TGTGCCAGCAGCTCCATAGGGTCGCGAGCTGGAAACACCATATATTTT.

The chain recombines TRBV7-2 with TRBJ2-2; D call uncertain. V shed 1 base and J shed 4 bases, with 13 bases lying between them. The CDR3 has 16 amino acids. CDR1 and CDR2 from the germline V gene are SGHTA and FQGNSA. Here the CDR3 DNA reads TGTGCCAGCAGCTTAGACAGCCGGTCGGGCACCGGGGAGCTGTTTTTT. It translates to CASSLDSRSGTGELFF.

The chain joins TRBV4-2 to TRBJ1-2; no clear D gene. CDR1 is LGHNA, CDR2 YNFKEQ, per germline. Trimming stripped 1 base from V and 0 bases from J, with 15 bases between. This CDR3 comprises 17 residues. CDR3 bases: TGTGCCAGCAGCCAAGCTACCTCCCCGGGAGCTAACTATGGCTACACCTTC. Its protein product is CASSQATSPGANYGYTF.

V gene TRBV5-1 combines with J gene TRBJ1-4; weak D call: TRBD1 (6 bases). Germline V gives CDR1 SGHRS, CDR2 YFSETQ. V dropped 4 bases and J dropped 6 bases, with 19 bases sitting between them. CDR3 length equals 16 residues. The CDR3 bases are TGCGCCAGCAGCCGAGTAGCACAGGGTAGGGATGAAAAACTGTTTTTT. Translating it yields CASSRVAQGRDEKLFF. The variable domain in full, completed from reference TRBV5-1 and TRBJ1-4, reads KAGVTQTPRYLIKTRGQQVTLSCSPISGHRSVSWYQQTPGQGLQFLFEYFSETQRNKGNFPGRFSGRQFSNSRSEMNVSTLELGDSALYLCASSRVAQGRDEKLFFGSGTQLSVL.

The CDR3 region has the DNA TGTGCCAGCAACCCCCGAGCGTCGAGCGATCCATACAATGAGCAGTTCTTC. Translating gives CASNPRASSDPYNEQFF. The chain joins TRBV5-4 to TRBJ2-1; D remains ambiguous. The V gene lost 6 bases and the J gene lost 4 bases, with 23 bases spanning the gap. The CDR3 is 17 amino acids. Germline CDR1 reads SGHNT; CDR2 reads YYREEE (reference sequence).

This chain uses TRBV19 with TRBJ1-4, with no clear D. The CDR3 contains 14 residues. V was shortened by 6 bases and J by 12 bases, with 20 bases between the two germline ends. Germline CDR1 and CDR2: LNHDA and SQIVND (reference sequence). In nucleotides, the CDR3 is TGTGCCAGTAGGCCTGGGCCTACCGGTGGCGAACTGTTTTTT. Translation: CASRPGPTGGELFF. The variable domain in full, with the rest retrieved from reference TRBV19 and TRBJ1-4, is DGGITQSPKYLFRKEGQNVTLSCEQNLNHDAMYWYRQDPGQGLRLIYYSQIVNDFQKGDIAEGYSVSREKKESFPLTVTSAQKNPTAFYLCASRPGPTGGELFFGSGTQLSVL.

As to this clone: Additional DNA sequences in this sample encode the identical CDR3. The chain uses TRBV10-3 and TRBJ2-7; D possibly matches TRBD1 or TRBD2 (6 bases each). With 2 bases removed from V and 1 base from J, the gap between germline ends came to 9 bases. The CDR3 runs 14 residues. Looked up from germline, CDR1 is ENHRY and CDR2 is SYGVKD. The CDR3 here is CAISERGPSYEQYF. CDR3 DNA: TGTGCCATCAGTGAGCGGGGGCCGTCCTACGAGCAGTACTTC.

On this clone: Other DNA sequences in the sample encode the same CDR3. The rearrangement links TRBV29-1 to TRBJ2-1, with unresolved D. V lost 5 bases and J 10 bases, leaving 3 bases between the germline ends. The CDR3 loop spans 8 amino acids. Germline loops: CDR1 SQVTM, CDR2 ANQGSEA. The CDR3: CSVNEQFF. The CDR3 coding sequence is TGCAGCGTTAACGAGCAGTTCTTC.

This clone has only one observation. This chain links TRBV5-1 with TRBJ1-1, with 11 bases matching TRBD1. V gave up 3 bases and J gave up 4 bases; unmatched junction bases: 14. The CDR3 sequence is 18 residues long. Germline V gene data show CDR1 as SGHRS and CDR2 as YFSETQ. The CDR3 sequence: CASSSRPGQGVSGTEAFF. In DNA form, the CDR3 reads TGCGCCAGCAGCTCCAGACCGGGACAGGGGGTTTCGGGCACTGAAGCTTTCTTT.

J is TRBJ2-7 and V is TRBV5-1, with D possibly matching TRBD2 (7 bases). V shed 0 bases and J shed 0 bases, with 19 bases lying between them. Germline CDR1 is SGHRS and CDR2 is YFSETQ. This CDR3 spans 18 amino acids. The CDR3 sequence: CASSLVKGEGGLSYEQYF. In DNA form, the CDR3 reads TGCGCCAGCAGCTTGGTTAAGGGGGAGGGAGGACTCTCCTACGAGCAGTACTTC.

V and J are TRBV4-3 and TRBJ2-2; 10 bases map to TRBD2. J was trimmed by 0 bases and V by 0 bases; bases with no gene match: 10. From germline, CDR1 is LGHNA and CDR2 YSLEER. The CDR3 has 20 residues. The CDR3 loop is CASSQEYRTSGYANTGELFF. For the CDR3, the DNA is TGCGCCAGCAGCCAAGAATACCGGACTAGCGGATATGCGAACACCGGGGAGCTGTTTTTT.

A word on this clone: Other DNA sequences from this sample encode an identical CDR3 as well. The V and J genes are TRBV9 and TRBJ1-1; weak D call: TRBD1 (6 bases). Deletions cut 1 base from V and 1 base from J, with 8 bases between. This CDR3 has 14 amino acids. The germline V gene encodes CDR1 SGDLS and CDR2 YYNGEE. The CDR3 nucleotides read TGTGCCAGCAGCGTAACGGGACAGAACACTGAAGCTTTCTTT. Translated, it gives CASSVTGQNTEAFF.

The CDR3 DNA reads as TGTGCCAGCAGTTCTCCCCAACTCAGGGAGAATGAGCAGTTCTTC. It translates to CASSSPQLRENEQFF. The chain has TRBV28 and TRBJ2-1; D may match TRBD1 or TRBD2 (5 bases each). Trimming left V 4 bases short and J 7 bases short, with 17 bases between. In germline, CDR1 is MDHEN, CDR2 SYDVKM. The CDR3 has 15 residues.

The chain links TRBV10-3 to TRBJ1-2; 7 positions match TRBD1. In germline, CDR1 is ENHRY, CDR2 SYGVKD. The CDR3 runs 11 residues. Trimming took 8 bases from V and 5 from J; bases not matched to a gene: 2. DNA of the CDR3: TGTGCCATCGGGACAGCTTATGGCTACACCTTC. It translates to CAIGTAYGYTF.

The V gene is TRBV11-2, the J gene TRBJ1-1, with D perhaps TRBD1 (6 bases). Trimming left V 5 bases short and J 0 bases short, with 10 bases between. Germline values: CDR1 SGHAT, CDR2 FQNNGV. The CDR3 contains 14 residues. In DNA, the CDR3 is TGTGCCAGCAGCGGGTGGACAGTGAACACTGAAGCTTTCTTT. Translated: CASSGWTVNTEAFF. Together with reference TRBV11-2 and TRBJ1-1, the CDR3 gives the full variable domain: EAGVAQSPRYKIIEKRQSVAFWCNPISGHATLYWYQQILGQGPKLLIQFQNNGVVDDSQLPKDRFSAERLKGVDSTLKIQPAKLEDSAVYLCASSGWTVNTEAFFGQGTRLTVV.

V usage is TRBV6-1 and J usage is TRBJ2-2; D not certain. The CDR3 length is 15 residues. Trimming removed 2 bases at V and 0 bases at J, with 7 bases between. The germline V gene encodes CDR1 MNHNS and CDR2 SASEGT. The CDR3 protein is CASSERATNTGELFF. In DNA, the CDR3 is TGTGCCAGCAGTGAAAGGGCCACGAACACCGGGGAGCTGTTTTTT.